This TCR beta chain was obtained from a study of T cell responses to AZD1222 COVID-19 vaccine. Repertoires were generated with immunoSEQ multiplex PCR, while TCRdb's copy carries only in-frame clones and drops some. The repertoire holds approximately 120,000 clones, with roughly 89% as singletons. Specimen: peripheral blood, collected on day 0 of MenACWY control vaccination. The clonotype originates from an adult in good health.

The CDR3 reads CASRPTSRFSEQYF. CDR3 in DNA: TGTGCCAGCAGACCCACCTCTCGGTTCAGCGAGCAGTACTTC. This chain links TRBV6-5 with TRBJ2-7, with unresolved D. V shed 6 bases and J shed 6 bases, with 18 bases lying between them. The CDR3 covers 14 residues. In germline, CDR1 is MNHEY, CDR2 SVGAGI.